These 13 T cell receptor beta chains were all obtained from the same sample, sequenced in a study of CD8+ T cells in alopecia areata. TCR sequencing used cDNA made by reverse transcription of extracted RNA. Assay used: immunoSEQ multiplex PCR; TCRdb lists only in-frame clones, some missing. The sample comprises roughly 150,000 clones, roughly 44% of which are singletons, and around 7% rests with the top ten. What was sequenced was CD4+ T cells sorted from blood. The source is a human donor with alopecia areata.

There are a few counts of this clone. This CDR3 reads CASSFISEAFF. CDR3 nucleotides: TGTGCCAGCAGCTTTATCAGCGAAGCTTTCTTT. The chain uses TRBV11-1 and TRBJ1-1; D not resolved. The CDR3 spans 11 residues. The ends were cut back, 3 bases at V and 8 bases at J, with 7 bases in the middle. Germline V gene data show CDR1 as SGHAT and CDR2 as FQDESV (reference sequence). Complete variable domain (other parts from reference TRBV11-1 and TRBJ1-1): EAEVAQSPRYKITEKSQAVAFWCDPISGHATLYWYRQILGQGPELLVQFQDESVVDDSQLPKDRFSAERLKGVDSTLKIQPAELGDSAMYLCASSFISEAFFGQGTRLTVV.

V usage is TRBV11-3 and J usage is TRBJ2-3; 8 bases are shared with TRBD2. The J segment lost 7 bases and the V segment lost 8 bases, leaving 11 bases of the junction unmatched. The germline V gene encodes CDR1 SGHNT and CDR2 YENEEA. This CDR3 is 14 amino acids long. CDR3 protein: CASGPAGGGYTQYF. The CDR3 coding sequence is TGTGCCAGCGGCCCGGCGGGAGGAGGATATACGCAGTATTTT. The complete variable domain, with remaining parts taken from reference TRBV11-3 and TRBJ2-3, reads EAGVVQSPRYKIIEKKQPVAFWCNPISGHNTLYWYLQNLGQGPELLIRYENEEAVDDSQLPKDRFSAERLKGVDSTLKIQPAELGDSAVYLCASGPAGGGYTQYFGPGTRLTVL.

This rearrangement joins TRBV5-1 to TRBJ1-1; TRBD1 matches at 10 bases. The ends lost 1 base at V and 5 bases at J; junction bases unmatched: 5. The germline V gene has CDR1 SGHRS and CDR2 YFSETQ. The CDR3 is made up of 15 amino acids. The CDR3 region is CASSLTGTGETEAFF. The CDR3 DNA reads as TGCGCCAGCAGCTTGACCGGGACAGGGGAAACTGAAGCTTTCTTT.

The V and J genes are TRBV7-9 and TRBJ1-2; D not resolved. The CDR3 length is 14 residues. The germline V gene has CDR1 SEHNR and CDR2 FQNEAQ (reference sequence). Trimming took off 8 bases at V and 2 bases at J, with 15 bases between the two ends. As DNA, the CDR3 is TGTGCCAGCGCCCCTCGGCAGAGGAACTATGGCTACACCTTC. It codes for CASAPRQRNYGYTF.

This sequence joins TRBV19 and TRBJ2-6; maybe TRBD2 (6 bases). V lost 10 bases and J lost 3, with 19 bases in between. Germline CDR1 reads LNHDA; CDR2 reads SQIVND (reference sequence). This CDR3 spans 16 amino acids. CDR3 sequence reads: CAISGGVRDGANVLTF. The CDR3 DNA follows: TGTGCCATCTCCGGTGGGGTGCGGGATGGGGCCAACGTCCTGACTTTC.

V is TRBV2 and J is TRBJ2-7, with 11 positions matching TRBD2. The V gene's germline CDR1 is SNHLY and CDR2 FYNNEI. With 7 bases clipped from V and 4 bases from J, the junction kept 6 bases outside the gene matches. CDR3 length: 14 residues. The CDR3 bases are TGTGCCAGCACGACTAGCGGGATTTCGTACGAGCAGTACTTC. It translates to CASTTSGISYEQYF.

The chain employs TRBV28 and TRBJ2-7, with a possible D match to TRBD1 (5 bases). CDR3 length: 15 residues. V shed 4 bases and J shed 1 base, with 14 bases lying between them. Looked up from germline, CDR1 is MDHEN and CDR2 is SYDVKM. CDR3 protein: CASSSQGSGSYEQYF. As DNA, the CDR3 is TGTGCCAGCAGTTCCCAGGGTTCAGGGTCCTACGAGCAGTACTTC.

This clone appeared once. The chain employs TRBV5-4 and TRBJ2-3, with 8 bases identical to TRBD2. Trimming removed 4 bases from V and 1 base from J; junction bases left unmatched: 8. This CDR3 has 16 residues. Looked up from germline, CDR1 is SGHNT and CDR2 is YYREEE (reference sequence). CDR3 amino acids: CASSPVGREGTDTQYF. The CDR3 DNA reads TGTGCCAGCAGCCCAGTCGGGAGGGAGGGCACAGATACGCAGTATTTT.

This clone was seen more than once but under ten times. The V and J genes are TRBV6-5 and TRBJ2-5; the D is unclear. This CDR3 has 11 residues. The V end lost 4 bases, the J end lost 9 bases, and 9 bases lay between the germline ends. From germline, CDR1 is MNHEY and CDR2 SVGAGI. The CDR3 bases are TGTGCCAGCAGTTCCACGGTGGCCCAGTACTTC. This codes for CASSSTVAQYF.

The V and J genes are TRBV5-1 and TRBJ1-5; maybe TRBD1 (5 bases). There are 13 residues in the CDR3. V was clipped by 1 base and J by 5 bases, with 7 bases between them. CDR1 and CDR2 from the germline V gene are SGHRS and YFSETQ. CDR3 region: CASSLTGDQPQHF. CDR3 nucleotides: TGCGCCAGCAGCTTGACAGGCGATCAGCCCCAGCATTTT.

About this clone: The sample has other DNA sequences that encode this CDR3 too. The rearrangement links TRBV29-1 to TRBJ2-5; D gene unclear. Trimming shortened V by 6 bases and J by 5 bases, and 16 bases separated the two germline ends. From germline, CDR1 is SQVTM and CDR2 ANQGSEA. This CDR3 has 13 residues. The CDR3 nucleotides read TGCAGCGTAGAAAGGCAAGGCGGCGAGACCCAGTACTTC. It translates to CSVERQGGETQYF.

The gene calls are TRBV11-2 and TRBJ2-7; D gene uncertain. This CDR3 spans 14 amino acids. The ends were cut back, 2 bases at V and 1 base at J, with 9 bases in the middle. Looked up from germline, CDR1 is SGHAT and CDR2 is FQNNGV. The CDR3 DNA reads TGTGCCAGCAGCTTAATGTGGCAGTCCTACGAGCAGTACTTC. This gives the protein CASSLMWQSYEQYF.

The chain links TRBV4-1 to TRBJ2-3; perhaps D is TRBD1 or TRBD2 (6 bases each). The CDR3 is 16 amino acids. The germline V gene has CDR1 MGHRA and CDR2 YSYEKL. V was trimmed by 1 base and J by 4 bases, leaving 15 bases between them. In nucleotides, the CDR3 is TGCGCCAGCAGCCAAGCAGGGGACTGGGGCCCAGATACGCAGTATTTT. Protein sequence: CASSQAGDWGPDTQYF.